This entry concerns a single TCR beta chain. Its antigen is not identified. The sample comes from a study of shared clonotypes between healthy human individuals. Study observations and caveats: Non-shared clonotypes had lower generation probabilities than those shared by all four donors.

Only in-frame clones appear in the TCRdb table, and some are missing; sequencing was by immunoSEQ multiplex PCR. Of 900,000 to 1,200,000 clones listed, around 78% are singletons. CDR3 length equals 15 residues. Germline V gives CDR1 SGHAT, CDR2 FQNNGV. V lost 5 bases to trimming and J lost 5 bases; unmatched junction nucleotides: 11. All donors were healthy HIV-negative adults lacking recent acute infections or vaccinations. The source of this sequence is a man aged 18 to 30 in good health. Some clones in this sample may be carry-over from other donors' samples. This sequence joins TRBV11-2 and TRBJ1-2; 7 bases map to TRBD1. Sequenced sample: memory CD4+ T cells from PBMCs. Described subset: CD45RA-negative fraction. The CDR3 here is CASSRRLRGYYGYTF. The CDR3 DNA reads TGTGCCAGCAGCCGCCGCCTCAGGGGGTATTATGGCTACACCTTC.